A selection of T cell receptor beta chains follows, all from one sample in a study of blood T cell repertoires in COVID-19. Sequenced by immunoSEQ multiplex PCR; TCRdb stores in-frame clones only, minus some. Here the sample spans roughly 240,000 clones, 70% to 90% being singletons. The sequenced sample consisted of peripheral blood. The receptor source for this set is a man aged 45-60 years with COVID-19, enrolled during active disease. CDR3s include the opening cysteine and the closing phenylalanine or tryptophan. D genes are given only for firm matches. Only part of the rows carry a size: once, few, many, or a class if the clone is expanded.

V gene: TRBV6-2/TRBV6-3
D gene: TRBD1
clone size: NA
J gene: TRBJ1-1
CDR3 protein: CASSYRQGGTEAFF
CDR3 DNA: TGTGCCAGCAGTTACAGACAGGGCGGCACTGAAGCTTTCTTT

V gene: TRBV7-8
D gene: TRBD1
clone size: NA
J gene: TRBJ1-4
CDR3 protein: CASSSIRDRDRREKLFF
CDR3 DNA: TGTGCCAGCAGCTCAATCCGGGACAGGGATCGTCGGGAAAAACTGTTTTTT

V gene: TRBV28
D gene: TRBD1
clone size: NA
J gene: TRBJ2-3
CDR3 protein: CASSLFGDRIITDTQYF
CDR3 DNA: TGTGCCAGCAGTTTATTTGGGGACAGGATTATCACAGATACGCAGTATTTT

V gene: TRBV5-1
D gene: NA
clone size: NA
J gene: TRBJ2-3
CDR3 protein: CASSLGAGTDTQYF
CDR3 DNA: TGCGCCAGCAGCTTGGGTGCAGGGACAGATACGCAGTATTTT

V gene: TRBV6-5
D gene: TRBD1
clone size: NA
J gene: TRBJ1-5
CDR3 protein: CASTGTGKQPQHF
CDR3 DNA: TGTGCCAGCACCGGGACAGGGAAACAGCCCCAGCATTTT

V gene: TRBV3-1/TRBV3-2
D gene: NA
clone size: NA
J gene: TRBJ1-5
CDR3 protein: CASSQQARNQPQHF
CDR3 DNA: TGTGCCAGCAGCCAACAGGCTCGCAATCAGCCCCAGCATTTT

V gene: TRBV18
D gene: TRBD1
clone size: NA
J gene: TRBJ1-4
CDR3 protein: CASSSRDRGEKLFF
CDR3 DNA: TGTGCCAGCTCATCCAGGGACAGGGGGGAAAAACTGTTTTTT

V gene: TRBV6-1
D gene: TRBD1
clone size: NA
J gene: TRBJ1-2
CDR3 protein: CASSERDRGRPNYGYTF
CDR3 DNA: TGTGCCAGCAGTGAGAGGGACAGGGGGCGGCCCAACTATGGCTACACCTTC

V gene: TRBV19
D gene: TRBD2
clone size: NA
J gene: TRBJ2-1
CDR3 protein: CASSTRTSGAYNEQFF
CDR3 DNA: TGTGCCAGTAGTACCCGGACTAGCGGGGCTTACAATGAGCAGTTCTTC

V gene: TRBV4-1
D gene: NA
clone size: few
J gene: TRBJ2-7
CDR3 protein: CASSQVEGLGYEQYF
CDR3 DNA: TGCGCCAGCAGCCAAGTCGAGGGACTCGGCTACGAGCAGTACTTC

V gene: TRBV7-7
D gene: TRBD1
clone size: NA
J gene: TRBJ1-5
CDR3 protein: CASGQGQRNQPQHF
CDR3 DNA: TGTGCTAGCGGCCAGGGACAGAGGAATCAGCCCCAGCATTTT

V gene: TRBV5-4
D gene: TRBD2
clone size: NA
J gene: TRBJ2-1
CDR3 protein: CATQTSGASSYNEQFF
CDR3 DNA: TGTGCCACACAGACTAGCGGTGCTAGCTCCTACAATGAGCAGTTCTTC

V gene: TRBV21-1
D gene: NA
clone size: few
J gene: TRBJ2-5
CDR3 protein: CASIPFGGLEFSETQYF
CDR3 DNA: TGTGCCAGCATCCCGTTTGGGGGGTTGGAATTTTCAGAGACCCAGTACTTC

V gene: TRBV18
D gene: NA
clone size: NA
J gene: TRBJ2-1
CDR3 protein: CASSPAGGPGDEQFF
CDR3 DNA: TGTGCCAGCTCACCTGCCGGGGGGCCGGGAGATGAGCAGTTCTTC

V gene: TRBV28
D gene: NA
clone size: NA
J gene: TRBJ2-3
CDR3 protein: CASSSSSTDTQYF
CDR3 DNA: TGTGCCAGCAGTTCCAGTAGCACAGATACGCAGTATTTT

V gene: TRBV5-1
D gene: TRBD1
clone size: once
J gene: TRBJ2-1
CDR3 protein: CASRTGGYNEQFF
CDR3 DNA: TGCGCCAGCAGGACAGGGGGATACAATGAGCAGTTCTTC

V gene: TRBV9
D gene: NA
clone size: NA
J gene: TRBJ1-6
CDR3 protein: CASSVGRDSPLHF
CDR3 DNA: TGTGCCAGCAGCGTAGGGAGGGATTCACCCCTCCACTTT

V gene: TRBV4-3
D gene: NA
clone size: NA
J gene: TRBJ1-1
CDR3 protein: CASSQDQGTSAFF
CDR3 DNA: TGCGCCAGCAGCCAAGACCAAGGGACTTCGGCTTTCTTT

V gene: TRBV9
D gene: NA
clone size: NA
J gene: TRBJ1-1
CDR3 protein: CASSGSGLMTEAFF
CDR3 DNA: TGTGCCAGCAGCGGTTCGGGACTGATGACTGAAGCTTTCTTT

V gene: TRBV7-2
D gene: TRBD2
clone size: NA
J gene: TRBJ2-1
CDR3 protein: CASSLIGGGASDEQFF
CDR3 DNA: TGTGCCAGCAGCTTAATTGGCGGGGGGGCCTCGGATGAGCAGTTCTTC

V gene: TRBV18
D gene: TRBD2
clone size: once
J gene: TRBJ2-1
CDR3 protein: CASSPVTSVYNEQFF
CDR3 DNA: TGTGCCAGCTCACCAGTAACTAGCGTCTACAATGAGCAGTTCTTC

V gene: TRBV9
D gene: NA
clone size: NA
J gene: TRBJ2-7
CDR3 protein: CASSSGDGYEQYF
CDR3 DNA: TGTGCCAGCAGCTCGGGGGACGGCTACGAGCAGTACTTC

V gene: TRBV6-5
D gene: NA
clone size: NA
J gene: TRBJ1-3
CDR3 protein: CASSYGGRGNTIYF
CDR3 DNA: TGTGCCAGCAGTTACGGTGGGCGAGGAAACACCATATATTTT

V gene: TRBV28
D gene: NA
clone size: NA
J gene: TRBJ2-7
CDR3 protein: CASSPVRGTYEQYF
CDR3 DNA: TGTGCCAGCAGTCCCGTTAGGGGGACCTACGAGCAGTACTTC

V gene: TRBV5-1
D gene: NA
clone size: NA
J gene: TRBJ2-5
CDR3 protein: CASSLVGLQETQYF
CDR3 DNA: TGCGCCAGCAGCTTGGTTGGACTACAAGAGACCCAGTACTTC

V gene: TRBV12-2
D gene: NA
clone size: NA
J gene: TRBJ1-4
CDR3 protein: CASRFQTACTNEKLFF
CDR3 DNA: TGTGCAAGTCGCTTTCAGACAGCCTGCACTAATGAAAAACTGTTTTTT

V gene: TRBV4-2
D gene: TRBD2
clone size: NA
J gene: TRBJ2-1
CDR3 protein: CASSQDLQRGGGEQFF
CDR3 DNA: TGTGCCAGCAGCCAAGATCTCCAGCGGGGGGGAGGTGAGCAGTTCTTC

V gene: TRBV2
D gene: TRBD1
clone size: NA
J gene: TRBJ1-2
CDR3 protein: CASSLTGGTYGYTF
CDR3 DNA: TGTGCCAGCAGTTTGACAGGGGGCACTTATGGCTACACCTTC

V gene: TRBV6-5
D gene: NA
clone size: once
J gene: TRBJ2-3
CDR3 protein: CASSYRRQEDTDTQYF
CDR3 DNA: TGTGCCAGCAGTTACCGCCGACAGGAGGACACAGATACGCAGTATTTT

V gene: TRBV12-3/TRBV12-4
D gene: TRBD1
clone size: NA
J gene: TRBJ1-2
CDR3 protein: CASSDREVGGYTF
CDR3 DNA: TGTGCCAGCAGCGACAGGGAGGTGGGGGGCTACACCTTC

V gene: TRBV3-1/TRBV3-2
D gene: NA
clone size: NA
J gene: TRBJ1-2
CDR3 protein: CASSQDNNGDGYTF
CDR3 DNA: TGTGCCAGCAGCCAAGATAACAACGGGGATGGCTACACCTTC

V gene: TRBV6-5
D gene: TRBD2
clone size: NA
J gene: TRBJ2-7
CDR3 protein: CASSTLGRAAGEQYF
CDR3 DNA: TGTGCCAGCAGTACCCTAGGGAGGGCAGCGGGGGAGCAGTACTTC

V gene: TRBV24-1
D gene: TRBD2
clone size: NA
J gene: TRBJ2-1
CDR3 protein: CATSDPGGPPFF
CDR3 DNA: TGTGCCACCAGTGATCCGGGGGGGCCCCCGTTCTTC

V gene: TRBV2
D gene: NA
clone size: NA
J gene: TRBJ2-7
CDR3 protein: CASSLFPGTATYEQYF
CDR3 DNA: TGTGCCAGCAGTCTTTTCCCCGGGACTGCTACCTACGAGCAGTACTTC

V gene: TRBV6-4
D gene: NA
clone size: once
J gene: TRBJ2-3
CDR3 protein: CASSDSRRTDTQYF
CDR3 DNA: TGTGCCAGCAGTGACAGCAGGCGCACAGATACGCAGTATTTT

V gene: TRBV13
D gene: TRBD2
clone size: NA
J gene: TRBJ2-3
CDR3 protein: CASSYLSGGTDTQYF
CDR3 DNA: TGTGCCAGCAGCTATCTGAGCGGGGGTACAGATACGCAGTATTTT

V gene: TRBV3-1/TRBV3-2
D gene: TRBD1
clone size: NA
J gene: TRBJ2-3
CDR3 protein: CASSQPGTRGSRDTQYF
CDR3 DNA: TGTGCCAGCAGCCAACCGGGGACCAGGGGGTCGAGAGATACGCAGTATTTT

V gene: TRBV9
D gene: TRBD2
clone size: once
J gene: TRBJ2-1
CDR3 protein: CASSDSGGSYNEQFF
CDR3 DNA: TGTGCCAGCAGCGATAGCGGGGGGTCGTACAATGAGCAGTTCTTC

V gene: TRBV29-1
D gene: NA
clone size: NA
J gene: TRBJ2-7
CDR3 protein: CSVGLRQGGYEQYF
CDR3 DNA: TGCAGCGTTGGGCTACGGCAGGGAGGTTACGAGCAGTACTTC

V gene: TRBV27
D gene: NA
clone size: NA
J gene: TRBJ1-2
CDR3 protein: CASSSNFRGHYGYTF
CDR3 DNA: TGTGCCAGCAGTTCAAATTTTCGGGGACATTATGGCTACACCTTC

V gene: TRBV6-5
D gene: NA
clone size: NA
J gene: TRBJ1-1
CDR3 protein: CASSYRGAEAFF
CDR3 DNA: TGTGCCAGCAGTTACCGGGGGGCTGAAGCTTTCTTT

V gene: TRBV5-1
D gene: TRBD2
clone size: NA
J gene: TRBJ2-5
CDR3 protein: CASSLAWGGSKETQYF
CDR3 DNA: TGCGCCAGCAGCTTGGCCTGGGGGGGTAGTAAAGAGACCCAGTACTTC